This TCR beta chain was found in a study of blood T cell repertoires in COVID-19. Some clones are missing from TCRdb's copy, which holds only in-frame ones; the method was immunoSEQ multiplex PCR. The table shows roughly 330,000 clones, with about four fifths occurring only once. V was trimmed by 6 bases and J by 0 bases, leaving 23 bases between them. Germline V CDR1 and CDR2: KGHDR, SFDVKD. The CDR3 has 19 amino acids. This receptor was taken from a woman between 45 and 65 years old with acute or convalescent COVID-19. Sequenced material: peripheral blood. The chain is built from TRBV24-1 and TRBJ2-1; D might be TRBD2 (5 bases). The CDR3 reads CATSSGSAGDVSSYNEQFF. The CDR3 nucleotides are TGTGCCACCAGTTCTGGCTCGGCGGGTGACGTAAGCTCCTACAATGAGCAGTTCTTC.